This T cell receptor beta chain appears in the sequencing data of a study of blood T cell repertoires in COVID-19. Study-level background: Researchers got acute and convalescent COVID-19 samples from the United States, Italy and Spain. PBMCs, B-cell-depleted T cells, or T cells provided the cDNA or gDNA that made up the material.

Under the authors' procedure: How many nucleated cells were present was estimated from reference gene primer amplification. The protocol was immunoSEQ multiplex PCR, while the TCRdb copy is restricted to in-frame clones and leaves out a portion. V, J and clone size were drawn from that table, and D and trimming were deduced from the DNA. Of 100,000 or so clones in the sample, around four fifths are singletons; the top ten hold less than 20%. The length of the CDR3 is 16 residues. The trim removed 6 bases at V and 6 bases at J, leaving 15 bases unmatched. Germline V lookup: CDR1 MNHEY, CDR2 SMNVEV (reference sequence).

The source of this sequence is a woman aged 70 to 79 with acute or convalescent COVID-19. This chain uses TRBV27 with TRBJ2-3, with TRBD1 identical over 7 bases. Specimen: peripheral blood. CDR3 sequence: CASRPSRDSSWDTQYF. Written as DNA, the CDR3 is TGTGCCAGCAGACCATCTAGGGACAGTTCTTGGGATACGCAGTATTTT.